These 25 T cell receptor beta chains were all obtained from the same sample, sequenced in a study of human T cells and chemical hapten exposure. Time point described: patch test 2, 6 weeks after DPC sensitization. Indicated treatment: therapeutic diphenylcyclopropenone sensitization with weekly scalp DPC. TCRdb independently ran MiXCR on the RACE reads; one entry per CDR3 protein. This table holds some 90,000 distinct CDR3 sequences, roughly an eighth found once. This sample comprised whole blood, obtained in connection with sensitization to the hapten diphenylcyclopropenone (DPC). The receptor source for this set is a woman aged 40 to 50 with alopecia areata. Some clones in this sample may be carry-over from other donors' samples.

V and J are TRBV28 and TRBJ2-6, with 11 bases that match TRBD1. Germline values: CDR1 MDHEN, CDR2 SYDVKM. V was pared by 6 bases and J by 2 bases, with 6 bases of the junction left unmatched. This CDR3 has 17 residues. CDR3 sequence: CASSRGQGGAGANVLTF. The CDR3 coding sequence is TGTGCCAGCAGCAGGGGACAGGGGGGAGCTGGGGCCAACGTCCTGACTTTC.

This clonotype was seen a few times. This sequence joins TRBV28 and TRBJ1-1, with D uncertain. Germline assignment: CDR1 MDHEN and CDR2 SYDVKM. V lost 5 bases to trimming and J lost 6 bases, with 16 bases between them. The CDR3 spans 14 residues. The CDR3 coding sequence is TGTGCCAGCAGTCCGCCGGGCCTCGCGCCTGAAGCTTTCTTT. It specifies CASSPPGLAPEAFF.

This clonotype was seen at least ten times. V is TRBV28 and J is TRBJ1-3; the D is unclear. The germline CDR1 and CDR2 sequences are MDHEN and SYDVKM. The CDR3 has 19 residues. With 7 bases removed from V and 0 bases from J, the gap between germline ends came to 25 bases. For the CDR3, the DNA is TGTGCCAGCACCGCCTTCTGGGGTACGGGCGAAACCTCTGGAAACACCATATATTTT. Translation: CASTAFWGTGETSGNTIYF. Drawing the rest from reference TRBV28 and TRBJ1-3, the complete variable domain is DVKVTQSSRYLVKRTGEKVFLECVQDMDHENMFWYRQDPGLGLRLIYFSYDVKMKEKGDIPEGYSVSREKKERFSLILESASTNQTSMYLCASTAFWGTGETSGNTIYFGEGSWLTVV.

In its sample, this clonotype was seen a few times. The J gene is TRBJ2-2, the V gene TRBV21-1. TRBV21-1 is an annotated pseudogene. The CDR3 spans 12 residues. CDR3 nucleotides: TGTGCCAGCAGCAAGCGGACCGGGGAGCTGTTTTTT. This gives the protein CASSKRTGELFF.

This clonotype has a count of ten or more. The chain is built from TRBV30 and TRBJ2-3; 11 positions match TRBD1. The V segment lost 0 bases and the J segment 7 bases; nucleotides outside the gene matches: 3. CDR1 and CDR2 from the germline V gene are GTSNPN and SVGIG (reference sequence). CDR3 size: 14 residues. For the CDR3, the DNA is TGTGCCTGGAGTGTAGGACAGGGGGCGAATACGCAGTATTTT. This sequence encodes CAWSVGQGANTQYF.

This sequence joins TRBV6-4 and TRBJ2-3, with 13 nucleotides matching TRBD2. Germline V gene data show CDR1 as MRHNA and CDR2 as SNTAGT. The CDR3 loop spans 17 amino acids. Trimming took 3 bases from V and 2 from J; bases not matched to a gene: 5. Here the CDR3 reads CASSETSGGGYTDTQYF. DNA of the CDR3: TGTGCCAGCAGTGAAACTAGCGGGGGGGGATACACAGATACGCAGTATTTT.

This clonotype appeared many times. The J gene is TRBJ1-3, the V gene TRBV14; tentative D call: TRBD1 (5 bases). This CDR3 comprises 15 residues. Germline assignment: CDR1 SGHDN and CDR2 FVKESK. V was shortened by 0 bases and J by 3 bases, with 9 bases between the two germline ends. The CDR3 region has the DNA TGTGCCAGCAGCCAAGATATCGGGGGTGGAAACACCATATATTTT. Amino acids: CASSQDIGGGNTIYF.

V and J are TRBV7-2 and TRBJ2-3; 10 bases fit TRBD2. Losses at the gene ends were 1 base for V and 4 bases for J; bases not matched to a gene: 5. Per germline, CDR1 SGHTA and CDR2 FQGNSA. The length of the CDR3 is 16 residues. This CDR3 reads CASSLVPSGSPDTQYF. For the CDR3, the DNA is TGTGCCAGCAGCTTAGTTCCTAGCGGGAGTCCAGATACGCAGTATTTT.

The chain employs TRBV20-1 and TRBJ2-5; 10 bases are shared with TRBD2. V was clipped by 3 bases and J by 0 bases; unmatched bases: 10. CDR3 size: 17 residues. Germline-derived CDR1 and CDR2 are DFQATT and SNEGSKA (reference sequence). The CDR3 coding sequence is TGCAGTGCTAGGATACTAGCGGGGCCACGGTACCAAGAGACCCAGTACTTC. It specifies CSARILAGPRYQETQYF.

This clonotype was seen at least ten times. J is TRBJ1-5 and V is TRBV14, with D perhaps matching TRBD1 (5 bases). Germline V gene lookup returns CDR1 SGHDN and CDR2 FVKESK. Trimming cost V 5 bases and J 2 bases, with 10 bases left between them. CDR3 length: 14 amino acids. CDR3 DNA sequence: TGTGCCAGCAGCGGGGGATCGGGCAATCAGCCCCAGCATTTT. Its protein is CASSGGSGNQPQHF.

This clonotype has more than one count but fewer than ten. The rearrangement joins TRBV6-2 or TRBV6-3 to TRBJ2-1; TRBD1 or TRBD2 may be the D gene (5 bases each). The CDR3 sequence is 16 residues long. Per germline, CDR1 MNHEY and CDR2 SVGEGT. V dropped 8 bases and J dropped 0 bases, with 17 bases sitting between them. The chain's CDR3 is CASRPPRGSSYNEQFF. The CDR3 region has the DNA TGTGCCAGCCGTCCCCCGAGGGGAAGCTCCTACAATGAGCAGTTCTTC.

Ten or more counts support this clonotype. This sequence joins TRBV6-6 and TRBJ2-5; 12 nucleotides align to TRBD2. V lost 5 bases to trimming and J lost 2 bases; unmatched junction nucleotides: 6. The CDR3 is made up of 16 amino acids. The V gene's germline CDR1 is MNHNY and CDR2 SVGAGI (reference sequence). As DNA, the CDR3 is TGTGCCAGCAGTGCCTCTAGCGGGGGGGTACAAGAGACCCAGTACTTC. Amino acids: CASSASSGGVQETQYF.

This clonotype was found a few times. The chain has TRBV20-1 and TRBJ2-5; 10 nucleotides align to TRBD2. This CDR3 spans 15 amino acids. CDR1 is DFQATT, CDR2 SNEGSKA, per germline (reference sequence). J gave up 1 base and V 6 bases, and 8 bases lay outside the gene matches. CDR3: CSALASGSRQETQYF. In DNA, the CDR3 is TGCAGTGCCCTAGCTAGCGGGAGTCGCCAAGAGACCCAGTACTTC.

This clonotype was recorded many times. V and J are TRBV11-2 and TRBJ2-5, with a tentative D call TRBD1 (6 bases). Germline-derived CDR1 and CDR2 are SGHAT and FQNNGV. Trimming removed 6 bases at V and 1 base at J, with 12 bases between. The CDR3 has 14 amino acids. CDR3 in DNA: TGTGCCAGCAGTCCTACAGGGTTCCAAGAGACCCAGTACTTC. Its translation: CASSPTGFQETQYF. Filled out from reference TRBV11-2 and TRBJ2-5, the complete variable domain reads EAGVAQSPRYKIIEKRQSVAFWCNPISGHATLYWYQQILGQGPKLLIQFQNNGVVDDSQLPKDRFSAERLKGVDSTLKIQPAKLEDSAVYLCASSPTGFQETQYFGPGTRLLVL.

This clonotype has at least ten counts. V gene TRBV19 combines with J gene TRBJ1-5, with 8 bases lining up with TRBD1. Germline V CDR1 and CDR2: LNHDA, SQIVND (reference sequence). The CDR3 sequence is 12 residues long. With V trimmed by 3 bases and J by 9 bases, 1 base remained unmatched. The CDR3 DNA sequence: TGTGCCAGTAGTATTACAGGGGGGCCCCAGCATTTT. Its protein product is CASSITGGPQHF.

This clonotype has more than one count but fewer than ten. The CDR3 is CASTDEGTFGGSPLHF. The CDR3 DNA follows: TGCGCCAGCACCGATGAGGGGACCTTTGGAGGGTCACCCCTCCACTTT. The chain employs TRBV4-1 and TRBJ1-6; a weak D match, TRBD1 (5 bases). CDR3 size: 16 residues. Per germline, CDR1 MGHRA and CDR2 YSYEKL. Trimming stripped 7 bases from V and 10 bases from J, with 23 bases between.

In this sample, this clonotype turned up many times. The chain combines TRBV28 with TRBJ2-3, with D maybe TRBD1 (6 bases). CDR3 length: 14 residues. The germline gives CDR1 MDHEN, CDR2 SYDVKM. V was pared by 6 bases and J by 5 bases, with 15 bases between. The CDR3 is CASSRWGQRDTQYF. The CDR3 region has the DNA TGTGCCAGCAGCCGCTGGGGGCAGCGAGATACGCAGTATTTT.

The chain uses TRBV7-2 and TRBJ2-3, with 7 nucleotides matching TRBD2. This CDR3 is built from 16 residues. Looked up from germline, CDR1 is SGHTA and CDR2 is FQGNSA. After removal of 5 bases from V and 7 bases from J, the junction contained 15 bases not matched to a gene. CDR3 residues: CASSPGGMSSGNTQYF. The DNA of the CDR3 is TGTGCCAGCAGCCCAGGTGGTATGTCTAGCGGAAATACGCAGTATTTT.

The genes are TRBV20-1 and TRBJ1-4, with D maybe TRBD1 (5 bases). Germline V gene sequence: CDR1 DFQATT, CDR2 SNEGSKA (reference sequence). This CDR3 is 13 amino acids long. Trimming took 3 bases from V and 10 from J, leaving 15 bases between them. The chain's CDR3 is CSASPGPAGKLFF. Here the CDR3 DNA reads TGCAGTGCTAGCCCGGGACCGGCAGGAAAACTGTTTTTT.

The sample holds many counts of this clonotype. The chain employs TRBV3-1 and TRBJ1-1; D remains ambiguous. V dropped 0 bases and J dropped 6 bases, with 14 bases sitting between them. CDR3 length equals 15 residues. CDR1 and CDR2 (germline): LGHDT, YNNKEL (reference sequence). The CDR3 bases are TGTGCCAGCAGCCAAGACGCACGGCGGACCCCTGAAGCTTTCTTT. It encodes CASSQDARRTPEAFF.

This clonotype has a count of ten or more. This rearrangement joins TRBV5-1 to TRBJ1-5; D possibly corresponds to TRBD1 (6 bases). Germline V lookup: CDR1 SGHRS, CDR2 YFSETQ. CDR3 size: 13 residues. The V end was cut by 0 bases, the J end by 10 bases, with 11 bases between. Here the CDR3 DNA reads TGCGCCAGCAGCTTGGGGGGGCCAAATCCCCAGCATTTT. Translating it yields CASSLGGPNPQHF.

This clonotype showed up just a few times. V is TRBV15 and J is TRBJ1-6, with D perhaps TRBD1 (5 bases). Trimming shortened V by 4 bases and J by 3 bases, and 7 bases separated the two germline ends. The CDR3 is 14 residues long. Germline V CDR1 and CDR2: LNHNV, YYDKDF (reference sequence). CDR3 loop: CATSKGDYNSPLHF. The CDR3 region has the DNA TGTGCCACCAGCAAAGGGGACTATAATTCACCCCTCCACTTT.

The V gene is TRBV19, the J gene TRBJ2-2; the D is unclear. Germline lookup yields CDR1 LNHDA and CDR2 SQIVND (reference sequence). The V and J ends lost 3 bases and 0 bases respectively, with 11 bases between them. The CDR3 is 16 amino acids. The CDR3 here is CASSIWRLTNTGELFF. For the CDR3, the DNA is TGTGCCAGTAGTATTTGGCGGCTTACGAACACCGGGGAGCTGTTTTTT.

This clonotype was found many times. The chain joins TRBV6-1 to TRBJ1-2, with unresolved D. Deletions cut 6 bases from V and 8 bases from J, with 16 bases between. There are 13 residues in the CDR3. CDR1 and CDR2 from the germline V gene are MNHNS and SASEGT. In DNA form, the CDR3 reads TGTGCCAGCAGGGAACAGAACCCTGAAGGCTACACCTTC. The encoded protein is CASREQNPEGYTF.

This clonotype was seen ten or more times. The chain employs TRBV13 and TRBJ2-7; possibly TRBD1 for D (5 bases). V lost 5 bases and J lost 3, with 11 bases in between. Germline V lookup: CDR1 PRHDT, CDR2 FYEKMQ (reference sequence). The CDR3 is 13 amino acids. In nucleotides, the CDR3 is TGTGCCAGCAGCCTGACAGAGAACTACGAGCAGTACTTC. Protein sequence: CASSLTENYEQYF.